This T cell receptor beta chain was obtained from a study of cytomegalovirus exposure and HLA in healthy donors. Study-wide points: Later analysis identified 17,000 or so TCR beta sequences associated with HLA alleles, using a false discovery rate threshold of 0.05.

Germline V gene sequence: CDR1 KGHSH, CDR2 LQKENI. J was trimmed by 5 bases and V by 5 bases; bases with no gene match: 9. The CDR3 contains 15 residues. The PCR contained 60 Vbeta and 13 Jbeta primers. Here immunoSEQ multiplex PCR was the method, and the copy in TCRdb shows in-frame clones only, minus some. The table shows about 98,000 clones, with approximately 78% occurring only once. On this clone: Its matching antigen is unknown.

The sequenced sample was PBMCs. The J gene is TRBJ2-1, the V gene TRBV18; 7 bases are shared with TRBD1. The receptor comes from a man in his forties in good health and CMV-seronegative. The CDR3 DNA follows: TGTGCCAGCTCATTACAGGGGAAGGGTAACAATGAGCAGTTCTTC. This sequence encodes CASSLQGKGNNEQFF.